The source of this T cell receptor beta chain is a study of cytomegalovirus exposure and HLA in healthy donors. The study ran its PCR with 60 Vbeta and 13 Jbeta primers. Here immunoSEQ multiplex PCR was the method, and the copy in TCRdb shows in-frame clones only, minus some. The sample has around 110,000 clones, about 80% seen once. The CDR3 contains 14 residues. With 1 base clipped from V and 7 bases from J, the junction kept 0 bases outside the gene matches. Germline V lookup: CDR1 SGHAT, CDR2 FQNNGV. The receptor was isolated from a man aged 30 to 39 in good health and CMV-seropositive. Specimen: PBMCs. The rearrangement links TRBV11-2 to TRBJ2-4; 11 bases map to TRBD1. CDR3 in amino acids: CASSLGDRGNIQYF. The DNA for the CDR3 is TGTGCCAGCAGCTTAGGGGACAGGGGGAACATTCAGTACTTC.